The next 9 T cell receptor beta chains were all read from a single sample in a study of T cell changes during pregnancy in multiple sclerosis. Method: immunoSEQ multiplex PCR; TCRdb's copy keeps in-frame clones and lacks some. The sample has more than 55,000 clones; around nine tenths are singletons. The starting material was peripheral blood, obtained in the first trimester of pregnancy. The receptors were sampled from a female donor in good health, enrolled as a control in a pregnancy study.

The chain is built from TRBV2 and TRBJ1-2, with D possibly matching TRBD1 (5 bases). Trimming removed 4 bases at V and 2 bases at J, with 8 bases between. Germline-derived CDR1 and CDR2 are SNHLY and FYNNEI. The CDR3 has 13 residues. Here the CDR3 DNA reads TGTGCCAGCAGTGGGCAGGGAAACTATGGCTACACCTTC. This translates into CASSGQGNYGYTF.

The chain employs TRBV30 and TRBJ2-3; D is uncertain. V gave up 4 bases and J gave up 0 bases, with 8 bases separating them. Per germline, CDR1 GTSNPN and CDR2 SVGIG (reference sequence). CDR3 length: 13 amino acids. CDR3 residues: CAWNPGSTDTQYF. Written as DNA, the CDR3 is TGTGCCTGGAACCCCGGGAGCACAGATACGCAGTATTTT.

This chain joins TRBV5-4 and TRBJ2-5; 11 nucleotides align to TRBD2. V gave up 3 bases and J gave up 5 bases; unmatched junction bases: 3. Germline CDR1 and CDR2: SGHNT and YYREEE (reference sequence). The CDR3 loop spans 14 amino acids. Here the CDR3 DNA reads TGTGCCAGCAGCTCGACTAGCGGGACGGAGACCCAGTACTTC. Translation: CASSSTSGTETQYF.

For the CDR3, the DNA is TGTGCCACCAGCAGAGATCTGAGGGGGGGGGAGACCCAGTACTTC. Amino acids: CATSRDLRGGETQYF. V is TRBV15 and J is TRBJ2-5, with D maybe TRBD2 (7 bases). Between the trimmed V and J ends, which lost 0 bases and 5 bases, there was a span of 13 bases. Germline V gives CDR1 LNHNV, CDR2 YYDKDF (reference sequence). CDR3 length: 15 residues. The full variable domain, its missing parts supplied by reference TRBV15 and TRBJ2-5, is DAMVIQNPRYQVTQFGKPVTLSCSQTLNHNVMYWYQQKSSQAPKLLFHYYDKDFNNEADTPDNFQSRRPNTSFCFLDIRSPGLGDTAMYLCATSRDLRGGETQYFGPGTRLLVL.

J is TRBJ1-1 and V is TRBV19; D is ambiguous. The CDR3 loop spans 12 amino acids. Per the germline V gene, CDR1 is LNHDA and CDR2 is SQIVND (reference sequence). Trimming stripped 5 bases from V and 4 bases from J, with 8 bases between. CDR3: CASSPGGTEAFF. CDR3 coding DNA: TGTGCCAGTAGTCCGGGAGGCACTGAAGCTTTCTTT.

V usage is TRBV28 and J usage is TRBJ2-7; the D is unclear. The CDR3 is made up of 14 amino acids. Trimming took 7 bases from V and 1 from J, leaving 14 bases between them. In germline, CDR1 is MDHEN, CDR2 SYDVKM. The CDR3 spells CASILGAGSYEQYF. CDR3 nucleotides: TGTGCCAGCATTCTGGGTGCCGGGTCCTACGAGCAGTACTTC.

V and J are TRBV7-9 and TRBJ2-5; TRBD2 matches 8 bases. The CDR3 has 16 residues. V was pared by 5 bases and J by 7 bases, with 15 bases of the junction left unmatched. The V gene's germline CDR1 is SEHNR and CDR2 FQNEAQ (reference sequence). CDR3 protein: CASSPPSSAGGGTQYF. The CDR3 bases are TGTGCCAGCAGCCCCCCTTCGTCGGCGGGAGGAGGGACCCAGTACTTC.

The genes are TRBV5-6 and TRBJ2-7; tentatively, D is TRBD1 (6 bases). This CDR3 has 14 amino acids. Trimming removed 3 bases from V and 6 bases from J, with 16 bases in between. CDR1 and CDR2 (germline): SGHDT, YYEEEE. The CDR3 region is CASSSGAGTGEQYF. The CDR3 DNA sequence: TGTGCCAGCAGCTCAGGGGCGGGTACGGGCGAGCAGTACTTC. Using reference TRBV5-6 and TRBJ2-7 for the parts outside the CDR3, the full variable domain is DAGVTQSPTHLIKTRGQQVTLRCSPKSGHDTVSWYQQALGQGPQFIFQYYEEEERQRGNFPDRFSGHQFPNYSSELNVNALLLGDSALYLCASSSGAGTGEQYFGPGTRLTVT.

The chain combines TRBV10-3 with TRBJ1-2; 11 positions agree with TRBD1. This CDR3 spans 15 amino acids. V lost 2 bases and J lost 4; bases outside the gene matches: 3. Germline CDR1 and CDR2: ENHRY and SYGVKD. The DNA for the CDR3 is TGTGCCATCAGTGAGGGGACAGGGGGTGTCTATGGCTACACCTTC. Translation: CAISEGTGGVYGYTF.